The 8 T cell receptor beta chains below were found in one sample sequenced in a study of blood T cell repertoires in COVID-19 (dated by TCRdb to the early 2020s). The protocol used for the library was the immunoSEQ multiplex PCR assay. TCRdb provides this immuneACCESS table in a form limited to in-frame rearrangements. Some clones are lacking; in checked studies, under half of them reflect an unresolved V gene, and why the rest are absent is not known. Recorded for this sample are over 200,000 clones; 80% to 95% of them occurred a single time. 2% to 3% of the sample lies in the top ten. The source material was peripheral blood. Every receptor here comes from a person under 35 with COVID-19, enrolled during active disease.

The V gene is TRBV9, the J gene TRBJ2-1, with 7 bases aligning to TRBD2. The V gene's germline CDR1 is SGDLS and CDR2 YYNGEE. Germline trimming cut 0 bases from V and 0 bases from J; bases unmatched to any gene: 3. This CDR3 has 16 residues. DNA for the CDR3: TGTGCCAGCAGCGTAGGCGGGAGCACCTCCTACAATGAGCAGTTCTTC. Translated: CASSVGGSTSYNEQFF.

The chain combines TRBV27 with TRBJ2-6; D gene ambiguous. The germline V gene encodes CDR1 MNHEY and CDR2 SMNVEV (reference sequence). V was cut by 8 bases and J by 8 bases, with 10 bases left in between. The CDR3 is 12 amino acids. CDR3 sequence reads: CASADGSNVLTF. CDR3 DNA sequence: TGTGCCAGCGCGGATGGATCCAACGTCCTGACTTTC.

This chain connects TRBV25-1 to TRBJ2-1, with D possibly TRBD2 on 6 matching bases. Germline values: CDR1 MGHDK, CDR2 SYGVNS. Trimming cost V 1 base and J 5 bases, with 21 bases left between them. This CDR3 region has 18 residues. The CDR3 loop is CASSESRYGTGVHNEQFF. Here the CDR3 DNA reads TGTGCCAGCAGTGAATCGAGATATGGAACGGGAGTACACAATGAGCAGTTCTTC.

The chain couples TRBV5-6 to TRBJ1-3, with 11 nucleotides matching TRBD1. Germline V lookup: CDR1 SGHDT, CDR2 YYEEEE. This CDR3 has 16 residues. The V gene end was trimmed by 2 bases and the J gene end by 7 bases; junction bases not matched to a gene: 8. The CDR3, as DNA: TGTGCCAGCAGCTTTGGACAGGGGGCCTTTGTGAACACCATATATTTT. This gives the protein CASSFGQGAFVNTIYF.

The chain has TRBV2 and TRBJ2-3; 9 nucleotides agree with TRBD2. V was clipped by 5 bases and J by 1 base; unmatched bases: 4. CDR3 size: 15 residues. Germline V lookup: CDR1 SNHLY, CDR2 FYNNEI. CDR3 nucleotide sequence: TGTGCCAGCAGTCAACGGACTAGCGGCACAGATACGCAGTATTTT. As protein: CASSQRTSGTDTQYF. Based on the CDR3 plus reference TRBV2 and TRBJ2-3, the full variable domain is EPEVTQTPSHQVTQMGQEVILRCVPISNHLYFYWYRQILGQKVEFLVSFYNNEISEKSEIFDDQFSVERPDGSNFTLKIRSTKLEDSAMYFCASSQRTSGTDTQYFGPGTRLTVL.

This clone has only one observation. V gene TRBV4-1 combines with J gene TRBJ2-1; 12 nucleotides line up with TRBD2. V trimming: 1 base; J trimming: 7 bases; junction bases outside the gene matches: 8. The CDR3 covers 17 residues. The germline CDR1 and CDR2 sequences are MGHRA and YSYEKL. CDR3 residues: CASSQGTTSGRGNEQFF. CDR3 nucleotides: TGCGCCAGCAGCCAAGGGACGACTAGCGGGAGAGGGAATGAGCAGTTCTTC.

This chain connects TRBV13 to TRBJ2-2; 7 bases are shared with TRBD1. Germline CDR1 reads PRHDT; CDR2 reads FYEKMQ (reference sequence). This CDR3 region has 14 residues. V lost 5 bases to trimming and J lost 10 bases; unmatched junction nucleotides: 10. CDR3 protein: CASSNRGRTEELFF. The CDR3 coding sequence is TGTGCCAGCAGCAACAGGGGCCGGACAGAGGAGCTGTTTTTT. Full variable domain (remainder filled in from reference TRBV13 and TRBJ2-2): AAGVIQSPRHLIKEKRETATLKCYPIPRHDTVYWYQQGPGQDPQFLISFYEKMQSDKGSIPDRFSAQQFSDYHSELNMSSLELGDSALYFCASSNRGRTEELFFGEGSRLTVL.

The V and J genes are TRBV6-2 or TRBV6-3 and TRBJ1-5, with D perhaps TRBD1 (6 bases). The CDR3 runs 15 residues. V was pared by 4 bases and J by 3 bases, with 13 bases between. Germline V lookup: CDR1 MNHEY, CDR2 SVGEGT. The CDR3 here is CASSSGQLFNQPQHF. CDR3 sequence (DNA): TGTGCCAGCAGTTCTGGACAGCTGTTCAATCAGCCCCAGCATTTT.